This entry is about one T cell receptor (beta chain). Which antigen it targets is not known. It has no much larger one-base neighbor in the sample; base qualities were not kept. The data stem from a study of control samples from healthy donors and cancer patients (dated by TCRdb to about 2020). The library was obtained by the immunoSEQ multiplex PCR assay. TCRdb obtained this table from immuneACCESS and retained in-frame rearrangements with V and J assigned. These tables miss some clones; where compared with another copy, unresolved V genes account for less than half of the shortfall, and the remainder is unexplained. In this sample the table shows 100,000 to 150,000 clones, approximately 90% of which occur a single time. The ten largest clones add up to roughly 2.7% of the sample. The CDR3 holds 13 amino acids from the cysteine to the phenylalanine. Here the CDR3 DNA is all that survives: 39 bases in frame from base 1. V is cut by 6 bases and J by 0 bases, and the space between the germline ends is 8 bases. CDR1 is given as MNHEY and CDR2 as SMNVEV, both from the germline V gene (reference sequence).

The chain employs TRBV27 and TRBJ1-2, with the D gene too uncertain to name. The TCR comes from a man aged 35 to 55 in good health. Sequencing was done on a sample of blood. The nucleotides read TGTGCCAGCAGCCCCTCAGCTAACTATGGCTACACCTTC. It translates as CASSPSANYGYTF.